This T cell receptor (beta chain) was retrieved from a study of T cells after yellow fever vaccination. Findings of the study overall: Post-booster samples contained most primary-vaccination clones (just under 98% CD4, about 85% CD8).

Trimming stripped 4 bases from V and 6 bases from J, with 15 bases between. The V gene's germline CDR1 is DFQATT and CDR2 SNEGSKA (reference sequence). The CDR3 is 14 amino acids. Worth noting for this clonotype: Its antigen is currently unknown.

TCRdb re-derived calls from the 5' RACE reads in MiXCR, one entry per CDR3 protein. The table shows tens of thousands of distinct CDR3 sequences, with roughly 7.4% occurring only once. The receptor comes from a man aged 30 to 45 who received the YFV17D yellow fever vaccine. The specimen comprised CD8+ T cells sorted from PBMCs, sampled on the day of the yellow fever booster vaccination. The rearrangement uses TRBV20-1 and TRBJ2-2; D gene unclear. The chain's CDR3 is CSAIMSEGPGELFF. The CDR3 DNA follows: TGCAGTGCTATCATGTCAGAAGGACCCGGGGAGCTGTTTTTT.